Many counts were recorded for the clone carrying this T cell receptor (beta chain). Germline CDR1 and CDR2: ENHRY and SYGVKD. The CDR3 is 14 amino acids. Trimming removed 4 bases from V and 8 bases from J, with 12 bases in between. This record comes from a study of T cells in Graves' hyperthyroidism and ophthalmopathy. TCR beta CDR3 sequences were amplified from RNA transcripts. During a first-round RT-PCR of the TCR CDR3, the HTBI primer set was used. TCRdb re-analysed the multiplex PCR reads in MiXCR, keeping a single row per CDR3 protein. The table includes hundreds of thousands of distinct CDR3 sequences, 35% to 40% detected once.

This TCR derives from a man aged 18-30 years with Graves' hyperthyroidism. The rearrangement joins TRBV10-3 to TRBJ1-6; unclear D gene. Sequencing was done on a sample of blood. The CDR3 DNA reads TGTGCCATCAGTGCGGCCGGAGAAGATTCACCCCTCCACTTT. Protein product: CAISAAGEDSPLHF.